One sample yielded the 26 T cell receptor beta chains listed below, sequenced in a study of blood T cells in healthy people across ages. A sample-barcoded 5' primer and a J-beta primer mix were used in a second PCR of roughly 7 to 11 cycles. Via MiXCR, TCRdb re-called the 5' RACE reads, giving one row per CDR3 protein. The sample yields roughly 2 million distinct CDR3 sequences, less than 50% seen once. Sequenced: blood. These receptors were collected from a woman aged 40 to 50 in good health.

The chain uses TRBV6-2 or TRBV6-3 and TRBJ2-4, with a possible D match to TRBD2 (6 bases). The germline gives CDR1 MNHEY, CDR2 SVGEGT. V gave up 8 bases and J gave up 0 bases, with 14 bases separating them. CDR3 length equals 15 residues. CDR3 DNA sequence: TGTGCCAGCGACCCCTCCGGGAGAGCCAAAAACATTCAGTACTTC. Its translation is CASDPSGRAKNIQYF.

The chain employs TRBV6-2 or TRBV6-3 and TRBJ2-7, with a tentative D call TRBD2 (5 bases). Per the germline V gene, CDR1 is MNHEY and CDR2 is SVGEGT. V was pared by 10 bases and J by 6 bases, with 16 bases between. This CDR3 spans 12 amino acids. The CDR3 reads CATQERACEQYF. In DNA form, the CDR3 reads TGTGCCACCCAGGAGAGGGCCTGCGAGCAGTACTTC.

The chain employs TRBV6-1 and TRBJ2-3, with D uncertain. Germline CDR1 and CDR2: MNHNS and SASEGT. V was trimmed by 10 bases and J by 0 bases, leaving 14 bases between them. The CDR3 totals 14 residues. This chain's CDR3 is CATTVDPSTDTQYF. The CDR3 DNA reads as TGTGCCACCACAGTGGATCCCAGCACAGATACGCAGTATTTT.

This chain connects TRBV29-1 to TRBJ2-3; TRBD1 matches 9 bases. After removal of 3 bases from V and 3 bases from J, the junction contained 10 bases not matched to a gene. The CDR3 totals 16 residues. CDR1 is SQVTM, CDR2 ANQGSEA, per germline. CDR3 region: CSVDGPDRGRTDTQYF. The DNA for the CDR3 is TGCAGCGTTGATGGCCCGGACAGGGGACGGACAGATACGCAGTATTTT.

In this sample, this clonotype turned up many times. The chain has TRBV11-1 and TRBJ2-7; tentatively, D is TRBD1 (6 bases). V lost 4 bases and J lost 4, with 8 bases in between. The germline V gene has CDR1 SGHAT and CDR2 FQDESV (reference sequence). CDR3 length equals 12 residues. CDR3 amino acids: CASSSGDYEQYF. In nucleotides, the CDR3 is TGTGCCAGCAGCTCAGGGGATTACGAGCAGTACTTC. The variable domain in full, with the rest retrieved from reference TRBV11-1 and TRBJ2-7, is EAEVAQSPRYKITEKSQAVAFWCDPISGHATLYWYRQILGQGPELLVQFQDESVVDDSQLPKDRFSAERLKGVDSTLKIQPAELGDSAMYLCASSSGDYEQYFGPGTRLTVT.

This clonotype was seen a few times. V is TRBV25-1 and J is TRBJ2-1, with D possibly matching TRBD2 (6 bases). This CDR3 has 14 amino acids. V gave up 10 bases and J gave up 2 bases, with 15 bases separating them. The germline gives CDR1 MGHDK, CDR2 SYGVNS. The CDR3 DNA follows: TGTGCCACCGGGGGAACTAGCCCCTACAATGAGCAGTTCTTC. Residues: CATGGTSPYNEQFF.

The chain employs TRBV29-1 and TRBJ2-1; 10 positions agree with TRBD2. The CDR3 runs 11 residues. V lost 8 bases to trimming and J lost 7 bases; unmatched junction nucleotides: 2. Germline V gives CDR1 SQVTM, CDR2 ANQGSEA. The CDR3 reads CSNSGGNEQFF. Written as DNA, the CDR3 is TGCAGCAATAGCGGGGGGAATGAGCAGTTCTTC.

The gene calls are TRBV9 and TRBJ1-2, with a tentative D call TRBD1 (6 bases). Germline V gene lookup returns CDR1 SGDLS and CDR2 YYNGEE. The CDR3 contains 13 residues. The ends were cut back, 4 bases at V and 6 bases at J, with 13 bases in the middle. The CDR3 spells CASSPGGGDGYTF. DNA for the CDR3: TGTGCCAGCAGCCCCGGGGGGGGCGATGGCTACACCTTC.

Concerning this clonotype: This may be a read error: a much more frequent sequence differs by one nucleotide. The chain couples TRBV20-1 to TRBJ2-3; no clear D. This CDR3 has 12 residues. Germline lookup yields CDR1 DFQATT and CDR2 SNEGSKA (reference sequence). The V and J ends lost 4 bases and 0 bases respectively, with 5 bases between them. For the CDR3, the DNA is TGCAGTGCTACGGCTAGCACAGATACGCAGTATTTT. Translating it yields CSATASTDTQYF.

This chain connects TRBV7-6 to TRBJ1-4; 7 positions agree with TRBD1. The CDR3 runs to 15 residues. Germline trimming cut 0 bases from V and 6 bases from J; bases unmatched to any gene: 4. Germline V lookup: CDR1 SGHVS, CDR2 FNYEAQ. The CDR3 region is CASSLAGRGDEKLFF. CDR3 DNA sequence: TGTGCCAGCAGCTTAGCGGGCAGGGGGGATGAAAAACTGTTTTTT. The full variable domain, with the rest looked up from reference TRBV7-6 and TRBJ1-4, is GAGVSQSPRYKVTKRGQDVALRCDPISGHVSLYWYRQALGQGPEFLTYFNYEAQQDKSGLPNDRFSAERPEGSISTLTIQRTEQRDSAMYRCASSLAGRGDEKLFFGSGTQLSVL.

V is TRBV24-1 and J is TRBJ2-4; D might be TRBD1 (6 bases). Germline assignment: CDR1 KGHDR and CDR2 SFDVKD. The CDR3 is 13 amino acids. V was cut by 4 bases and J by 10 bases, with 13 bases left in between. The CDR3 here is CATSDPGTPIQYF. The CDR3 DNA sequence: TGTGCCACCAGTGACCCCGGGACACCTATTCAGTACTTC.

The chain has TRBV3-1 and TRBJ2-3; D possibly corresponds to TRBD2 (7 bases). The V gene lost 3 bases and the J gene lost 3 bases, with 19 bases spanning the gap. This CDR3 region has 17 residues. Germline values: CDR1 LGHDT, CDR2 YNNKEL (reference sequence). The CDR3 spells CASSHKGGAGRTDTQYF. CDR3 DNA: TGTGCCAGCAGCCATAAGGGGGGGGCAGGGCGAACAGATACGCAGTATTTT.

This clonotype was detected only a few times. The chain is built from TRBV7-2 and TRBJ2-3; 9 bases line up with TRBD2. The CDR3 length is 15 residues. CDR1 and CDR2 from the germline V gene are SGHTA and FQGNSA. Unmatched junction bases numbered 5, after V lost 5 bases and J lost 2 bases. This chain's CDR3 is CASSVRTSDTDTQYF. The CDR3 bases are TGTGCCAGCAGCGTCCGGACTAGCGACACAGATACGCAGTATTTT.

CDR3 in amino acids: CATSRTGDGYNEQFF. The CDR3, as DNA: TGTGCCACCAGCAGGACAGGGGATGGCTACAATGAGCAGTTCTTC. This chain uses TRBV15 with TRBJ2-1; 8 bases are a match to TRBD1. In germline, CDR1 is LNHNV, CDR2 YYDKDF (reference sequence). With V trimmed by 3 bases and J by 3 bases, 4 bases remained unmatched. The CDR3 has 15 amino acids.

This chain connects TRBV5-1 to TRBJ2-7; the match to TRBD2 covers 8 bases. With 5 bases clipped from V and 0 bases from J, the junction kept 7 bases outside the gene matches. The CDR3 loop spans 15 amino acids. From germline, CDR1 is SGHRS and CDR2 YFSETQ. Written as DNA, the CDR3 is TGCGCCAGCAGTTCGGGGGGGGGCTTCTCCTACGAGCAGTACTTC. Translating it yields CASSSGGGFSYEQYF. The whole variable domain, remainder taken from reference TRBV5-1 and TRBJ2-7, is KAGVTQTPRYLIKTRGQQVTLSCSPISGHRSVSWYQQTPGQGLQFLFEYFSETQRNKGNFPGRFSGRQFSNSRSEMNVSTLELGDSALYLCASSSGGGFSYEQYFGPGTRLTVT.

In DNA, the CDR3 is TGCAGTTCCCAGACAGGGGAAGAGTACGAGCAGTACTTC. Amino acids: CSSQTGEEYEQYF. The chain carries TRBV20-1 and TRBJ2-7, with TRBD1 matching 8 bases. Looked up from germline, CDR1 is DFQATT and CDR2 is SNEGSKA (reference sequence). Unmatched junction bases numbered 10, after V lost 8 bases and J lost 4 bases. CDR3 length equals 13 residues.

Turning to this clonotype: This could be a read error, since a much larger clone is one nucleotide away. V is TRBV6-2 or TRBV6-3 and J is TRBJ2-1; weak D call: TRBD2 (5 bases). The last part of the DNA fits TRBJ2-7 better; the J call may be wrong. The V gene's germline CDR1 is MNHEY and CDR2 SVGEGT. The CDR3 has 13 amino acids. CDR3 sequence: CASTSSSYNEQYF. The CDR3 nucleotides read TGTGCCAGCACCTCTAGCTCCTACAATGAGCAGTACTTC.

The gene calls are TRBV7-2 and TRBJ2-7; D possibly corresponds to TRBD2 (6 bases). This CDR3 contains 16 residues. Looked up from germline, CDR1 is SGHTA and CDR2 is FQGNSA. The V end lost 0 bases, the J end lost 0 bases, and 12 bases lay between the germline ends. The CDR3 is CASSLAGGASSYEQYF. Written as DNA, the CDR3 is TGTGCCAGCAGCTTAGCCGGCGGGGCTTCCTCCTACGAGCAGTACTTC.

This rearrangement joins TRBV6-1 to TRBJ1-2; 8 nucleotides agree with TRBD1. Germline CDR1 is MNHNS and CDR2 is SASEGT. This CDR3 region has 14 residues. Trimming cost V 2 bases and J 10 bases; bases outside gene matches: 9. DNA for the CDR3: TGTGCCAGCAGTGAACGGGCGGGACAGGATCACTACACCTTC. Amino acid sequence: CASSERAGQDHYTF.

CDR3 region: CASSYRARGTGGSSSYNEQFF. CDR3 nucleotides: TGTGCCAGCAGTTATCGAGCGCGCGGGACAGGGGGCTCCAGCTCCTACAATGAGCAGTTCTTC. The rearrangement links TRBV6-5 to TRBJ2-1, with 12 bases identical to TRBD1. The germline gives CDR1 MNHEY, CDR2 SVGAGI. The CDR3 extends over 21 amino acids. V gave up 3 bases and J gave up 0 bases; unmatched junction bases: 15.

This clonotype was recorded many times. The gene calls are TRBV29-1 and TRBJ2-1; D not resolved. The CDR3 covers 14 residues. The V end was cut by 1 base, the J end by 1 base, with 8 bases between. Germline V gene lookup returns CDR1 SQVTM and CDR2 ANQGSEA. The CDR3 DNA is TGCAGCGTTGAAGGGCCAGGATCCTACAATGAGCAGTTCTTC. This sequence encodes CSVEGPGSYNEQFF.

The V and J genes are TRBV12-3 or TRBV12-4 and TRBJ1-5, with 10 nucleotides matching TRBD1. The CDR3 has 16 amino acids. With V trimmed by 2 bases and J by 6 bases, 7 bases remained unmatched. CDR3: CASSLSRDRGPQPQHF. The CDR3 bases are TGTGCCAGCAGTTTAAGTAGGGACAGGGGCCCTCAGCCCCAGCATTTT.

This chain links TRBV28 with TRBJ2-1; either TRBD1 or TRBD2 may fit D (6 bases each). Germline values: CDR1 MDHEN, CDR2 SYDVKM. Trimming stripped 2 bases from V and 0 bases from J, with 20 bases between. The CDR3 consists of 19 residues. The CDR3, as DNA: TGTGCCAGCAGTTTAGGGCGGGGCTGGAGGGGGAGCTCCTACAATGAGCAGTTCTTC. Protein product: CASSLGRGWRGSSYNEQFF.

This sequence joins TRBV15 and TRBJ2-7; no clear D. The CDR3 spans 12 residues. Germline-derived CDR1 and CDR2 are LNHNV and YYDKDF (reference sequence). Deletions cut 0 bases from V and 4 bases from J, with 4 bases between. This chain's CDR3 is CATSRDQYEQYF. CDR3 nucleotide sequence: TGTGCCACCAGCAGAGATCAGTACGAGCAGTACTTC.

The chain carries TRBV19 and TRBJ2-6; D gene unclear. The V end was cut by 7 bases, the J end by 0 bases, with 16 bases between. The CDR3 is made up of 17 amino acids. CDR1 is LNHDA and CDR2 is SQIVND in the germline V gene (reference sequence). The CDR3 region has the DNA TGTGCCAGTACCGCCACCAGTAATATCTCTGGGGCCAACGTCCTGACTTTC. It encodes CASTATSNISGANVLTF.

This rearrangement joins TRBV27 to TRBJ2-1, with 8 nucleotides matching TRBD1. J gave up 4 bases and V 3 bases, and 8 bases lay outside the gene matches. The CDR3 runs to 16 residues. The germline CDR1 and CDR2 sequences are MNHEY and SMNVEV (reference sequence). The CDR3 region is CASSFLDRGSYNEQFF. For the CDR3, the DNA is TGTGCCAGCAGTTTCCTCGACAGGGGATCATACAATGAGCAGTTCTTC.